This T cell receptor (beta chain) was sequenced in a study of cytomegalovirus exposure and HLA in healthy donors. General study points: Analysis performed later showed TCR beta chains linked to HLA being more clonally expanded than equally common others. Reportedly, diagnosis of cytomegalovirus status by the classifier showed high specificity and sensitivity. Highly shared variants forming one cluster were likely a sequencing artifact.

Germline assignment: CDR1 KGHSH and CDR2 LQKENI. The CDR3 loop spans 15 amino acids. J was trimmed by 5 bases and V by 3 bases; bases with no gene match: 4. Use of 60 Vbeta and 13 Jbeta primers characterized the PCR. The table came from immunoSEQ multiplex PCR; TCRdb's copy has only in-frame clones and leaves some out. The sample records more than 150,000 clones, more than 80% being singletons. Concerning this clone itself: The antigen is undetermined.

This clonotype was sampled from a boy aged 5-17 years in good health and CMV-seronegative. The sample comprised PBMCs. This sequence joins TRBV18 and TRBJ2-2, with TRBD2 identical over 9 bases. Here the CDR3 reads CASSPGLARTGELFF. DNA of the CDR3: TGTGCCAGCTCACCTGGACTAGCGCGTACCGGGGAGCTGTTTTTT.